Listed below are T cell receptor beta chains from one sample, sequenced in a study of cytomegalovirus exposure and HLA in healthy donors. Clones were sequenced by immunoSEQ multiplex PCR, and TCRdb holds only the in-frame ones, with some missing. The repertoire holds hundreds of thousands of clones, with under 70% as singletons. What was sequenced was PBMCs. Receptor source: a man in his forties or fifties in good health and CMV-seropositive. CDR3s include the opening cysteine and the closing phenylalanine or tryptophan. The order of the fields is V gene, clone size, D gene, J gene, CDR3 DNA, CDR3 protein. D genes are given only for firm matches. Some rows mark clone size as missing; the rest say once, few, many or name a class of expanded clone.

v_gene: TRBV6-4; abundance: .; d_gene: .; j_gene: TRBJ1-6; CDR3nt: TGTGCCAGCAGTTTACAGGGAGCCTCCTATAATTCACCCCTCCACTTT; CDR3aa: CASSLQGASYNSPLHF
v_gene: TRBV27; abundance: .; d_gene: .; j_gene: TRBJ1-4; CDR3nt: TGTGCCAGCAGCCCGGTCTCAACTAATGAAAAACTGTTTTTT; CDR3aa: CASSPVSTNEKLFF
v_gene: TRBV5-1; abundance: .; d_gene: .; j_gene: TRBJ2-2; CDR3nt: TGCGCCAGCAGCCCTCGGGGGGCCGGTGTTACCGGGGAGCTGTTTTTT; CDR3aa: CASSPRGAGVTGELFF
v_gene: TRBV29-1; abundance: .; d_gene: .; j_gene: TRBJ1-1; CDR3nt: TGCAGCGCTCAGGGGAGTCCTGAAGCTTTCTTT; CDR3aa: CSAQGSPEAFF
v_gene: TRBV2; abundance: .; d_gene: TRBD1; j_gene: TRBJ2-7; CDR3nt: TGTGCCAGCACGGGACAGGGGATTTACGAGCAGTACTTC; CDR3aa: CASTGQGIYEQYF
v_gene: TRBV2; abundance: .; d_gene: TRBD2; j_gene: TRBJ2-7; CDR3nt: TGTGCCAGCAGCCCCGAAGCGGGGGGGCTCGACGAGCAGTACTTC; CDR3aa: CASSPEAGGLDEQYF
v_gene: TRBV7-2; abundance: .; d_gene: .; j_gene: TRBJ2-5; CDR3nt: TGTGCCAGCAGCCCAGCGGTGGGGAGGTACCAAGAGACCCAGTACTTC; CDR3aa: CASSPAVGRYQETQYF
v_gene: TRBV7-9; abundance: .; d_gene: .; j_gene: TRBJ1-4; CDR3nt: TGTGCCAGCAGTCGGGACCTCCGGGGAGGTGAAAAACTGTTTTTT; CDR3aa: CASSRDLRGGEKLFF
v_gene: TRBV7-9; abundance: .; d_gene: .; j_gene: TRBJ1-4; CDR3nt: TGTTCCAGCAGCTCCACCGGTCCTCCTTCAACTAATGAAAAACTGTTTTTT; CDR3aa: CSSSSTGPPSTNEKLFF
v_gene: TRBV6-1; abundance: once; d_gene: TRBD2; j_gene: TRBJ2-7; CDR3nt: TGTGCCAGCAGTAGCCATGCCGGGGGGGCCTACGAGCAGTACTTC; CDR3aa: CASSSHAGGAYEQYF
v_gene: TRBV7-3; abundance: .; d_gene: .; j_gene: TRBJ1-1; CDR3nt: TGTGCCAGCAGCTTAGGAGGCGACACTGAAGCTTTCTTT; CDR3aa: CASSLGGDTEAFF
v_gene: TRBV7-9; abundance: .; d_gene: .; j_gene: TRBJ2-7; CDR3nt: TGTGCCAGCAGCTTACAGGGGTACGAGCAGTACTTC; CDR3aa: CASSLQGYEQYF
v_gene: TRBV5-8; abundance: few; d_gene: .; j_gene: TRBJ2-7; CDR3nt: TGCGCCAGCAGCCCCACACGGGGATTCGGAGGGGAGCAGTACTTC; CDR3aa: CASSPTRGFGGEQYF
v_gene: TRBV4-3; abundance: few; d_gene: .; j_gene: TRBJ1-6; CDR3nt: TGCGCCAGCAGCCAATTTCCCGGCGAGGGAACTTATAATTCACCCCTCCACTTT; CDR3aa: CASSQFPGEGTYNSPLHF
v_gene: TRBV4-1; abundance: .; d_gene: .; j_gene: TRBJ1-6; CDR3nt: TGCGCCAGCAGCCAAGAGGGAGGTAACCCAAGCGATTCACCCCTCCACTTT; CDR3aa: CASSQEGGNPSDSPLHF
v_gene: TRBV6-1; abundance: few; d_gene: .; j_gene: TRBJ2-7; CDR3nt: TGTGCCAGCAGCGCCATGGGGGGATACGAGCAGTACTTC; CDR3aa: CASSAMGGYEQYF
v_gene: TRBV6-5; abundance: .; d_gene: .; j_gene: TRBJ2-7; CDR3nt: TGTGCCAGCAGTTACGTCAGAGGGGGGGACTACGAGCAGTACTTC; CDR3aa: CASSYVRGGDYEQYF
v_gene: TRBV6-1; abundance: few; d_gene: .; j_gene: TRBJ1-3; CDR3nt: TGTGCCAGCAGGCTCAGCTCTGGAAACACCATATATTTT; CDR3aa: CASRLSSGNTIYF
v_gene: TRBV6-1; abundance: once; d_gene: TRBD1; j_gene: TRBJ2-1; CDR3nt: TGTGCCAGCAGTAGGGACAGGTTCAATGAGCAGTTCTTC; CDR3aa: CASSRDRFNEQFF
v_gene: TRBV29-1; abundance: .; d_gene: .; j_gene: TRBJ1-1; CDR3nt: TGCAGCGTTGAAGCAGGGTCGAGAGCTTTCTTT; CDR3aa: CSVEAGSRAFF